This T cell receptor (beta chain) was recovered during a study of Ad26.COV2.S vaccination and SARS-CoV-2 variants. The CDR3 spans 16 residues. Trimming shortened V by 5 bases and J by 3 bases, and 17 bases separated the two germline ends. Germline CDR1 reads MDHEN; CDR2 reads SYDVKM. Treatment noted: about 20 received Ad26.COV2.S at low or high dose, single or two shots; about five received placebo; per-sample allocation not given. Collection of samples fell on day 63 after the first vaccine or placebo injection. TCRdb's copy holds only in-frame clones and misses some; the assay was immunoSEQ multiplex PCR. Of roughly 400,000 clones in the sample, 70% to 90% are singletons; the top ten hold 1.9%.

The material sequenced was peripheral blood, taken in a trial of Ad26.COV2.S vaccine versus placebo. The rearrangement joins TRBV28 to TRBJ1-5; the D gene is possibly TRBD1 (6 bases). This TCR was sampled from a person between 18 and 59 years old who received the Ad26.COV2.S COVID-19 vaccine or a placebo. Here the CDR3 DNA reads TGTGCCAGCAGTGCCTATACAGGGAAGTACAATCAGCCCCAGCATTTT. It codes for CASSAYTGKYNQPQHF.